This entry lists 10 T cell receptor beta chains sequenced from one sample in a study of Ad26.COV2.S vaccination and SARS-CoV-2 variants. The data were produced by immunoSEQ multiplex PCR, yet TCRdb's version contains in-frame clones alone and is incomplete. Altogether 320,000 or so clones are present, 90% being singletons, with the ten largest covering approximately 5.8%. Treatment in this sample: 19 received Ad26.COV2.S at low or high dose, single or two shots; about 5 received placebo; per-sample allocation not given. Samples were taken on day 63 after the first vaccine or placebo injection. The input for sequencing was peripheral blood, taken in a trial of Ad26.COV2.S vaccine versus placebo. These receptors originate from a person between 18 and 65 years old who received the Ad26.COV2.S COVID-19 vaccine or a placebo.

The rearrangement joins TRBV5-3 to TRBJ1-2, with D possibly being TRBD1 (6 bases). TRBV5-3 is recorded as an ORF, its role being uncertain. V gave up 4 bases and J gave up 4 bases, with 14 bases separating them. This CDR3 has 14 amino acids. DNA of the CDR3: TGTGCCAGAAGCCCTGAGGGACAACCCTATGGCTACACCTTC. Residues: CARSPEGQPYGYTF.

Notes on this clone: This sample includes further DNA sequences coding for the same CDR3. The rearrangement joins TRBV18 to TRBJ1-1; a possible D gene is TRBD1 (6 bases). This CDR3 comprises 13 residues. The V end lost 5 bases, the J end lost 0 bases, and 7 bases lay between the germline ends. CDR1 and CDR2 (germline): KGHSH, LQKENI. The CDR3 loop reads CASSRGVNTEAFF. As DNA, the CDR3 is TGTGCCAGCTCAAGGGGGGTGAACACTGAAGCTTTCTTT.

V and J are TRBV6-6 and TRBJ1-2; D not resolved. The CDR3 is 11 amino acids. The V gene's germline CDR1 is MNHNY and CDR2 SVGAGI (reference sequence). Trimming removed 2 bases at V and 8 bases at J, with 6 bases between. CDR3 DNA sequence: TGTGCCAGCAGTTACGAGGACGGCTACACCTTC. Its protein product is CASSYEDGYTF.

The rearrangement links TRBV6-1 to TRBJ1-3; TRBD1 agrees at 10 bases. With 8 bases clipped from V and 3 bases from J, the junction kept 10 bases outside the gene matches. The CDR3 has 16 residues. CDR1 is MNHNS, CDR2 SASEGT, per germline. CDR3 bases: TGTGCCAGCTGTGTTATGGACAGGGGGGTTGGAAACACCATATATTTT. This codes for CASCVMDRGVGNTIYF.

This clone was seen once. The V gene is TRBV10-3, the J gene TRBJ2-3; weak D call: TRBD2 (6 bases). Germline V gene lookup returns CDR1 ENHRY and CDR2 SYGVKD. The CDR3 extends over 15 amino acids. Between the trimmed V and J ends, which lost 5 bases and 0 bases, there was a span of 12 bases. CDR3 sequence: CAISTRDSSTDTQYF. In nucleotides, the CDR3 is TGTGCCATCAGTACGCGGGACTCGAGCACAGATACGCAGTATTTT.

This chain uses TRBV7-9 with TRBJ1-1; no reliable D call. The CDR3 sequence is 11 residues long. V lost 0 bases to trimming and J lost 11 bases, with 7 bases between them. The germline CDR1 and CDR2 sequences are SEHNR and FQNEAQ (reference sequence). The CDR3 loop reads CASSLAPGAFF. DNA for the CDR3: TGTGCCAGCAGCTTAGCCCCTGGGGCTTTCTTT.

The chain joins TRBV19 to TRBJ1-3; D gene uncertain. The germline gives CDR1 LNHDA, CDR2 SQIVND (reference sequence). Trimming removed 8 bases at V and 0 bases at J, with 14 bases between. This CDR3 is 15 amino acids long. As DNA, the CDR3 is TGTGCCAGTTCTCCGACTGCTAGCTCTGGAAACACCATATATTTT. This codes for CASSPTASSGNTIYF.

The chain carries TRBV2 and TRBJ2-3; no firm D call. Germline CDR1 SNHLY, CDR2 FYNNEI. V was shortened by 0 bases and J by 3 bases, with 7 bases between the two germline ends. The CDR3 length is 14 residues. CDR3 DNA: TGTGCCAGCAGTGAAGCGATCACGACAGATACGCAGTATTTT. Amino acids: CASSEAITTDTQYF.

The V call is TRBV6-2 or TRBV6-3, the J call TRBJ2-1; 8 bases line up with TRBD2. Germline CDR1 is MNHEY and CDR2 is SVGEGT. V gave up 6 bases and J gave up 0 bases; unmatched junction bases: 19. The CDR3 is made up of 20 amino acids. The CDR3 loop is CASSSMVGREIESSYNEQFF. DNA for the CDR3: TGTGCCAGCAGCTCCATGGTCGGGAGGGAAATTGAAAGCTCCTACAATGAGCAGTTCTTC.

This clone was seen only a few times. This rearrangement joins TRBV14 to TRBJ1-2, with D unclear. This CDR3 is 12 amino acids long. Trimming removed 2 bases at V and 2 bases at J, with 3 bases between. Germline CDR1 SGHDN, CDR2 FVKESK. The CDR3 sequence: CASSQQNYGYTF. In nucleotides, the CDR3 is TGTGCCAGCAGCCAACAGAACTATGGCTACACCTTC.